This T cell receptor (beta chain) was identified in a study of blood T cell repertoires in COVID-19. Study information: The analysed material was cDNA or gDNA that came from T cells, B-cell-depleted T cells, or PBMCs.

TCRdb's copy holds only in-frame clones and misses some; the assay was immunoSEQ multiplex PCR. This sample carries about 120,000 clones, about four fifths of them seen once, and the ten largest clones take 9% to 14%. Trimming took 1 base from V and 12 from J, leaving 9 bases between them. This CDR3 comprises 11 residues. The germline CDR1 and CDR2 sequences are SGHAT and FQNNGV. The sequencing sample was made of peripheral blood. The receptor was isolated from a human donor in a cohort sampled during active COVID-19. The rearrangement links TRBV11-2 to TRBJ2-5; D possibly corresponds to TRBD2 (6 bases). Here the CDR3 DNA reads TGTGCCAGCAGCTTAGGCAGGAGGGAGTACTTC. It is translated as CASSLGRREYF.